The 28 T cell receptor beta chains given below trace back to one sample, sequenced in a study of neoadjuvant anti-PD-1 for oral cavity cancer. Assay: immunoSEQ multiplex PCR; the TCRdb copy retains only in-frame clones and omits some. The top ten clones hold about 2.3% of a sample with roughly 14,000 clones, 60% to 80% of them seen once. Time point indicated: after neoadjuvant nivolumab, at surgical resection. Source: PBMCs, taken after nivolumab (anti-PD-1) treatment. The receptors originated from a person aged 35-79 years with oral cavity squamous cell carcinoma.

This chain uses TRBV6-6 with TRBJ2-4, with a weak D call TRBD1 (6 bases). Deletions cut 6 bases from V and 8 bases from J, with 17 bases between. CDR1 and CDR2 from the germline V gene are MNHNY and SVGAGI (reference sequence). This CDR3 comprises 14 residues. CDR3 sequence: CASSRGPDRYIQYF. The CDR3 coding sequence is TGTGCCAGCAGCCGAGGGCCGGACAGATACATTCAGTACTTC.

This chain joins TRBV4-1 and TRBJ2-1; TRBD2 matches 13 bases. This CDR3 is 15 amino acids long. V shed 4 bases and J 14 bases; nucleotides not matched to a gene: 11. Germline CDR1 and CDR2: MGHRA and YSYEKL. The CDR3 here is CASSLTSGRIGGEFF. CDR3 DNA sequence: TGCGCCAGCAGCCTGACTAGCGGGAGGATAGGTGGGGAGTTCTTC.

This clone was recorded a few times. The CDR3 DNA reads TGTGCCAGCAGTTCCGGCGTGGGGCCCCAGCATTTT. As protein: CASSSGVGPQHF. The chain uses TRBV25-1 and TRBJ1-5, with D unresolved. CDR3 size: 12 residues. Trimming stripped 5 bases from V and 9 bases from J, with 11 bases between. From germline, CDR1 is MGHDK and CDR2 SYGVNS.

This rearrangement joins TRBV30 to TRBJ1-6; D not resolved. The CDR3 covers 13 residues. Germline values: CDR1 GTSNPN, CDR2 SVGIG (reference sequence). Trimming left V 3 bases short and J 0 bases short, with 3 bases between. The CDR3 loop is CAWSSSYNSPLHF. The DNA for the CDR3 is TGTGCCTGGAGCAGCTCCTATAATTCACCCCTCCACTTT.

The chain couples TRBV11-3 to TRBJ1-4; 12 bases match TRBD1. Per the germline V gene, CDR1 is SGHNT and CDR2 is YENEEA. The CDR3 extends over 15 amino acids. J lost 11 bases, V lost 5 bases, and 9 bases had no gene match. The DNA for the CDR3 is TGTGCCAGCAGCGTGGGGACAGGGGGCCTTGAGAAACTGTTTTTT. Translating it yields CASSVGTGGLEKLFF.

DNA of the CDR3: TGCGCCAGCAGCCAAGATAGGGTTGGAGCACACTCAAACTATGGCTACACCTTC. It encodes CASSQDRVGAHSNYGYTF. V and J are TRBV4-1 and TRBJ1-2; D remains unclear. In germline, CDR1 is MGHRA, CDR2 YSYEKL. The V gene lost 0 bases and the J gene lost 2 bases, with 19 bases spanning the gap. There are 18 residues in the CDR3.

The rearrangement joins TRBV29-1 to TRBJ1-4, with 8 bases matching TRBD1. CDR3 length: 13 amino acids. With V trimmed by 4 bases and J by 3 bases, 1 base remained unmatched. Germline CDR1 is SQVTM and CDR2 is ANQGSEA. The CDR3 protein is CSVVGQANEKLFF. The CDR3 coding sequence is TGCAGCGTTGTGGGACAGGCTAATGAAAAACTGTTTTTT.

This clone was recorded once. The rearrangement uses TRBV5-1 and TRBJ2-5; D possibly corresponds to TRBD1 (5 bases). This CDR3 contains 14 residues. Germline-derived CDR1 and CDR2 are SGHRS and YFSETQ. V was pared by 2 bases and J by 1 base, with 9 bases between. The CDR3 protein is CASSFQGTQETQYF. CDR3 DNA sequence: TGCGCCAGCAGCTTCCAGGGAACCCAAGAGACCCAGTACTTC.

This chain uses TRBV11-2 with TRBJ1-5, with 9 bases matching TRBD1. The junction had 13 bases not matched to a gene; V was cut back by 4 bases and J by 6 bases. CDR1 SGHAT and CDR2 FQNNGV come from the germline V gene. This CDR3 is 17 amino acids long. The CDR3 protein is CASSWGKRQGDSQPQHF. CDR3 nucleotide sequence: TGTGCCAGCAGCTGGGGGAAGCGACAGGGGGACAGTCAGCCCCAGCATTTT. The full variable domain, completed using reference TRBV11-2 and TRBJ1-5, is EAGVAQSPRYKIIEKRQSVAFWCNPISGHATLYWYQQILGQGPKLLIQFQNNGVVDDSQLPKDRFSAERLKGVDSTLKIQPAKLEDSAVYLCASSWGKRQGDSQPQHFGDGTRLSIL.

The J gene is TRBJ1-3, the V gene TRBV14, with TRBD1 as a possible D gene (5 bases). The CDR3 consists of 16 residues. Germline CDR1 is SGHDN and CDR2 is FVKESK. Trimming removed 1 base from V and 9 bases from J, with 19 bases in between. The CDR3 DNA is TGTGCCAGCAGCCAAGGATTTCCATGGAGGGGCGGCACCATATATTTT. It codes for CASSQGFPWRGGTIYF. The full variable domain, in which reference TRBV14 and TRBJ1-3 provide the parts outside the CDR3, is EAGVTQFPSHSVIEKGQTVTLRCDPISGHDNLYWYRRVMGKEIKFLLHFVKESKQDESGMPNNRFLAERTGGTYSTLKVQPAELEDSGVYFCASSQGFPWRGGTIYFGEGSWLTVV.

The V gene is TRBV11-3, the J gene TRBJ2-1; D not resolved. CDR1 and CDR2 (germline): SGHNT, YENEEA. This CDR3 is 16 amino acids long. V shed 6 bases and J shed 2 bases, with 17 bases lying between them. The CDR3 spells CASSSSRSEPYNEQFF. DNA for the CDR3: TGTGCCAGCAGTTCCAGTAGGTCGGAGCCCTACAATGAGCAGTTCTTC.

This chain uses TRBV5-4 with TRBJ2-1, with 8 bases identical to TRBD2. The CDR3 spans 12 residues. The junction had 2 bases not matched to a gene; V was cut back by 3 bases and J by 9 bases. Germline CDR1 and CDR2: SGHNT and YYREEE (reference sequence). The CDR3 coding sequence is TGTGCCAGCAGCTCCGGGGGGGGTGAGCAGTTCTTC. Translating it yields CASSSGGGEQFF.

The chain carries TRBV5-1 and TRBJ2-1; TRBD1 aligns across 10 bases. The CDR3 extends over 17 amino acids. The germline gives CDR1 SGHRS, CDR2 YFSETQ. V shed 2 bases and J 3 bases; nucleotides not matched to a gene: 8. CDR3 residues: CASSFEPGTGVYNEQFF. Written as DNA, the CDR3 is TGCGCCAGCAGCTTCGAGCCCGGGACAGGGGTCTACAATGAGCAGTTCTTC.

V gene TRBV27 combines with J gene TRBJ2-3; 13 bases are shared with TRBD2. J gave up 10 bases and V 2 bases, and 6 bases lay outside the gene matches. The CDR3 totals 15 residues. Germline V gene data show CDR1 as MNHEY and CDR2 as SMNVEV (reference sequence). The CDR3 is CASSLRTSGRSPQYF. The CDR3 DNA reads TGTGCCAGCAGTTTACGGACTAGCGGGAGATCGCCGCAGTATTTT.

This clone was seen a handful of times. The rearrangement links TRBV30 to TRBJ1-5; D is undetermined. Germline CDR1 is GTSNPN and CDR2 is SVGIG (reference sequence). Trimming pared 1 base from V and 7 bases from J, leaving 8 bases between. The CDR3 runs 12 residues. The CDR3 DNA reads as TGTGCCTGGAGTGGGACTAAGCAGCCCCAGCATTTT. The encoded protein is CAWSGTKQPQHF. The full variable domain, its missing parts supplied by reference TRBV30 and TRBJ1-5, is SQTIHQWPATLVQPVGSPLSLECTVEGTSNPNLYWYRQAAGRGLQLLFYSVGIGQISSEVPQNLSASRPQDRQFILSSKKLLLSDSGFYLCAWSGTKQPQHFGDGTRLSIL.

CDR3 nucleotide sequence: TGCAGCGTTGAAGGCCGAGACTCTGGAAACACCATATATTTT. It is translated as CSVEGRDSGNTIYF. The chain links TRBV29-1 to TRBJ1-3; D ambiguous. CDR1 and CDR2 (germline): SQVTM, ANQGSEA. Deletions cut 1 base from V and 0 bases from J, with 7 bases between. This CDR3 spans 14 amino acids. Complete variable domain (other parts from reference TRBV29-1 and TRBJ1-3): SAVISQKPSRDICQRGTSLTIQCQVDSQVTMMFWYRQQPGQSLTLIATANQGSEATYESGFVIDKFPISRPNLTFSTLTVSNMSPEDSSIYLCSVEGRDSGNTIYFGEGSWLTVV.

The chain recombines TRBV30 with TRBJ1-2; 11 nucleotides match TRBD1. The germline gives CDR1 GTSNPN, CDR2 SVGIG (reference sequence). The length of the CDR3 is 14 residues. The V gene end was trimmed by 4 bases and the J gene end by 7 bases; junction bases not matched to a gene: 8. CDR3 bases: TGTGCCTGGACCCGGACAGGGGGCAGGGGTGGCTACACCTTC. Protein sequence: CAWTRTGGRGGYTF.

CDR3 coding DNA: TGCGCCAGCAGCCAGGCGGGACAGGGAAGGGTAGATACGCAGTATTTT. It yields the protein CASSQAGQGRVDTQYF. The chain is built from TRBV5-1 and TRBJ2-3; 9 bases agree with TRBD1. Unmatched junction bases numbered 11, after V lost 4 bases and J lost 5 bases. Per the germline V gene, CDR1 is SGHRS and CDR2 is YFSETQ. This CDR3 is 16 amino acids long.

CDR3 DNA sequence: TGTGCCAGCAGTTTACAAGAGTATGGCTACACCTTC. Encoded protein: CASSLQEYGYTF. The V gene is TRBV28, the J gene TRBJ1-2; D is unresolved. Per germline, CDR1 MDHEN and CDR2 SYDVKM. This CDR3 region has 12 residues. V was cut by 2 bases and J by 5 bases, with 6 bases left in between.

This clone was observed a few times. The CDR3 DNA is TGTGCTAGTGGTTTGGGGACAGCATTGGCTCAGCCCCAGCATTTT. Amino acid sequence: CASGLGTALAQPQHF. V gene TRBV12-5 combines with J gene TRBJ1-5, with D perhaps TRBD1 (6 bases). Germline CDR1 and CDR2: LGHNT and FRNRAP. V lost 1 base and J 6 bases, leaving 13 bases between the germline ends. The CDR3 is made up of 15 amino acids.

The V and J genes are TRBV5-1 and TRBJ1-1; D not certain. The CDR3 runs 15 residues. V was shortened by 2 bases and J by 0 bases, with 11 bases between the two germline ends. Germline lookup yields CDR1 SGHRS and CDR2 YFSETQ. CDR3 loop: CASSLRQAVNTEAFF. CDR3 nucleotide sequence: TGCGCCAGCAGCTTACGACAAGCGGTGAACACTGAAGCTTTCTTT.

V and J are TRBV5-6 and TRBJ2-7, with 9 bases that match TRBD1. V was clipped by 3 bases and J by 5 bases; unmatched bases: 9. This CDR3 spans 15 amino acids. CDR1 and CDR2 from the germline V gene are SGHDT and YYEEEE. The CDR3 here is CASSSLQGAGDEQYF. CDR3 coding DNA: TGTGCCAGCAGCTCTTTACAGGGGGCAGGTGACGAGCAGTACTTC.

This chain's CDR3 is CASSYEKGLLNTEAFF. In DNA form, the CDR3 reads TGTGCCAGCAGTTACGAGAAAGGTCTTTTGAACACTGAAGCTTTCTTT. V gene TRBV6-5 combines with J gene TRBJ1-1; unclear D gene. This CDR3 has 16 amino acids. Trimming pared 2 bases from V and 0 bases from J, leaving 13 bases between. Germline CDR1 reads MNHEY; CDR2 reads SVGAGI.

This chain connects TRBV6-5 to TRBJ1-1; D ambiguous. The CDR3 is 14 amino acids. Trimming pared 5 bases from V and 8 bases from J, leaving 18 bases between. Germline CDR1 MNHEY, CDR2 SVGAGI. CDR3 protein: CASSVSNRVTEAFF. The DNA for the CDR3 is TGTGCCAGCAGTGTCTCGAACAGAGTTACCGAAGCTTTCTTT.

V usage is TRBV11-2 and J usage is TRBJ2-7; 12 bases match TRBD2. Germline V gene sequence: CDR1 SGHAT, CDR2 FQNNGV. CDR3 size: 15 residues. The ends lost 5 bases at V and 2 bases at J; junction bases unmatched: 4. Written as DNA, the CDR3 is TGTGCCAGCAGCAAAAGACTAGCGGGGGCCTACGAGCAGTACTTC. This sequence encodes CASSKRLAGAYEQYF.

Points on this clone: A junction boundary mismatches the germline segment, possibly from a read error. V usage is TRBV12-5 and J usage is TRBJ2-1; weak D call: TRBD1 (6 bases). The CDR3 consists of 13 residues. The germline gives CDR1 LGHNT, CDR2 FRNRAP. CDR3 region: CASGYPTDRSPVF. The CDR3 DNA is TGTGCTAGTGGATATCCAACTGACAGGTCCCCTGTCTTC.

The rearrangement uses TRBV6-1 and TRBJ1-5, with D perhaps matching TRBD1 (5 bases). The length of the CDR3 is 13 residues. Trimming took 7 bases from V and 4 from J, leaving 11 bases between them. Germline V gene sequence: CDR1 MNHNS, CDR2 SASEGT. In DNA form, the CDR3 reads TGTGCCAGCACCCAGGGCGGTAATCAGCCCCAGCATTTT. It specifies CASTQGGNQPQHF.

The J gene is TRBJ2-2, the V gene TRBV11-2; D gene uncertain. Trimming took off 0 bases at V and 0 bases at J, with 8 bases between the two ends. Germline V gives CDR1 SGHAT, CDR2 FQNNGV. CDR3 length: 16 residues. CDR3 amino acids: CASSLEAVSNTGELFF. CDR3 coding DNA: TGTGCCAGCAGCTTAGAGGCGGTGTCGAACACCGGGGAGCTGTTTTTT. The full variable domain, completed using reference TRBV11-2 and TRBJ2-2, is EAGVAQSPRYKIIEKRQSVAFWCNPISGHATLYWYQQILGQGPKLLIQFQNNGVVDDSQLPKDRFSAERLKGVDSTLKIQPAKLEDSAVYLCASSLEAVSNTGELFFGEGSRLTVL.